The next 29 T cell receptor beta chains were all read from a single sample in a study of shared clonotypes between healthy human individuals. Method: immunoSEQ multiplex PCR; TCRdb's copy keeps in-frame clones and lacks some. The sample carries about 1,500,000 clones, 95% to 97% recorded once. The sample comprised naive CD4+ T cells sorted from blood. Subset indicated: CD45RA+ positively selected. The receptors were sampled from a man younger than 40 in good health.

The J gene is TRBJ2-3, the V gene TRBV4-2; 8 bases fit TRBD2. The germline gives CDR1 LGHNA, CDR2 YNFKEQ. The CDR3 consists of 17 residues. V dropped 0 bases and J dropped 2; count of bases not matched to a gene: 7. The CDR3 DNA is TGTGCCAGCAGCCAAGACGCTAGCGGGCTTGACACAGATACGCAGTATTTT. Translating gives CASSQDASGLDTDTQYF.

This clone was found a few times. This sequence joins TRBV7-9 and TRBJ1-2, with 10 bases identical to TRBD1. Germline V gives CDR1 SEHNR, CDR2 FQNEAQ (reference sequence). This CDR3 region has 15 residues. V shed 4 bases, J shed 7 bases, and the junction held 9 bases outside the gene matches. The CDR3 DNA sequence: TGTGCCAGCAGCTGGACGGGACAGGGGATCTTTGGCTACACCTTC. It yields the protein CASSWTGQGIFGYTF.

The V call is TRBV9, the J call TRBJ2-2; 10 bases match TRBD2. Germline CDR1 and CDR2: SGDLS and YYNGEE. This CDR3 has 17 residues. Trimming cost V 0 bases and J 1 base; bases outside gene matches: 3. The CDR3 bases are TGTGCCAGCAGCGTAGTAGCGGGAGGTTTGAACACCGGGGAGCTGTTTTTT. Its protein is CASSVVAGGLNTGELFF.

The V gene is TRBV5-4, the J gene TRBJ2-7; TRBD2 matches at 8 bases. This CDR3 contains 15 residues. Trimming removed 4 bases from V and 1 base from J; junction bases left unmatched: 7. CDR1 and CDR2 (germline): SGHNT, YYREEE (reference sequence). In nucleotides, the CDR3 is TGTGCCAGCAGCGGAGTCACTAGCGGTTCCTACGAGCAGTACTTC. Translation: CASSGVTSGSYEQYF.

This sequence joins TRBV6-5 and TRBJ2-7; D perhaps matches TRBD1 (6 bases). This CDR3 has 13 amino acids. V was trimmed by 6 bases and J by 3 bases, leaving 12 bases between them. The V gene's germline CDR1 is MNHEY and CDR2 SVGAGI. The CDR3 sequence: CASRWDKNYEQYF. As DNA, the CDR3 is TGTGCCAGCAGGTGGGACAAAAACTACGAGCAGTACTTC.

The gene calls are TRBV2 and TRBJ1-1; the D gene is possibly TRBD1 (6 bases). The CDR3 sequence is 14 residues long. Trimming took off 0 bases at V and 4 bases at J, with 9 bases between the two ends. Germline values: CDR1 SNHLY, CDR2 FYNNEI. The CDR3 region is CASSEAGGATEAFF. DNA of the CDR3: TGTGCCAGCAGTGAAGCCGGGGGGGCCACTGAAGCTTTCTTT.

The chain uses TRBV28 and TRBJ1-2; D might be TRBD1 (6 bases). Trimming stripped 3 bases from V and 7 bases from J, with 9 bases between. This CDR3 comprises 12 residues. From germline, CDR1 is MDHEN and CDR2 SYDVKM. CDR3 region: CASSFHRVGYTF. CDR3 in DNA: TGTGCCAGCAGTTTCCACAGGGTTGGCTACACCTTC.

V usage is TRBV19 and J usage is TRBJ2-3, with 7 bases that match TRBD1. The CDR3 spans 14 residues. The V and J ends lost 9 bases and 2 bases, in that order; junction bases with no gene match: 8. Germline V gene lookup returns CDR1 LNHDA and CDR2 SQIVND (reference sequence). CDR3: CASHRGSDTDTQYF. The CDR3 bases are TGTGCCAGCCACAGGGGTTCGGACACAGATACGCAGTATTTT.

The rearrangement links TRBV7-8 to TRBJ2-1; either TRBD1 or TRBD2 may fit D (6 bases each). V was pared by 2 bases and J by 7 bases, with 18 bases between. The germline gives CDR1 SGHVS, CDR2 FQNEAQ. CDR3 length: 16 residues. As DNA, the CDR3 is TGTGCCAGCAGCTTACTCCGAGGGGGAGGCCCAAATGAGCAGTTCTTC. Amino acids: CASSLLRGGGPNEQFF.

Only a few counts were recorded for this clone. The chain couples TRBV5-1 to TRBJ2-7; D might be TRBD2 (6 bases). Germline V gene sequence: CDR1 SGHRS, CDR2 YFSETQ. Deletions cut 2 bases from V and 6 bases from J, with 9 bases between. This CDR3 spans 12 amino acids. CDR3 nucleotide sequence: TGCGCCAGCAGCTTCAGACTAGGCGAGCAGTACTTC. Its protein is CASSFRLGEQYF.

This clone was observed a single time. The identical CDR3 is also encoded by other nucleotide sequences in the sample. The rearrangement uses TRBV5-1 and TRBJ2-5; D perhaps matches TRBD1 (7 bases). The germline CDR1 and CDR2 sequences are SGHRS and YFSETQ. The ends were cut back, 2 bases at V and 2 bases at J, with 10 bases in the middle. The CDR3 sequence is 14 residues long. CDR3 protein: CASSLQGTQETQYF. The CDR3 nucleotides are TGCGCCAGCAGCTTACAGGGGACTCAAGAGACCCAGTACTTC. Based on the CDR3 plus reference TRBV5-1 and TRBJ2-5, the full variable domain is KAGVTQTPRYLIKTRGQQVTLSCSPISGHRSVSWYQQTPGQGLQFLFEYFSETQRNKGNFPGRFSGRQFSNSRSEMNVSTLELGDSALYLCASSLQGTQETQYFGPGTRLLVL.

The chain couples TRBV6-1 to TRBJ2-7; either TRBD1 or TRBD2 may fit D (5 bases each). V was trimmed by 1 base and J by 2 bases, leaving 6 bases between them. The CDR3 contains 13 residues. Germline CDR1 is MNHNS and CDR2 is SASEGT. In DNA form, the CDR3 reads TGTGCCAGCAGTGAAGTGGGGGCCTACGAGCAGTACTTC. Translating it yields CASSEVGAYEQYF.

The chain is built from TRBV5-4 and TRBJ2-7; the D call may be TRBD1 or TRBD2 (5 bases each). CDR3 length equals 17 residues. Trimming took off 3 bases at V and 3 bases at J, with 22 bases between the two ends. Germline CDR1 SGHNT, CDR2 YYREEE (reference sequence). The chain's CDR3 is CASSSGGVGRLRYEQYF. The CDR3 nucleotides read TGTGCCAGCAGCTCTGGGGGTGTAGGTAGGTTGCGCTACGAGCAGTACTTC. The complete variable domain, with remaining parts taken from reference TRBV5-4 and TRBJ2-7, reads ETGVTQSPTHLIKTRGQQVTLRCSSQSGHNTVSWYQQALGQGPQFIFQYYREEENGRGNFPPRFSGLQFPNYSSELNVNALELDDSALYLCASSSGGVGRLRYEQYFGPGTRLTVT.

The V gene is TRBV18, the J gene TRBJ1-4; TRBD1 matches at 7 bases. CDR1 is KGHSH and CDR2 is LQKENI in the germline V gene. The CDR3 length is 18 residues. Trimming removed 6 bases from V and 5 bases from J; junction bases left unmatched: 18. The CDR3 DNA reads as TGTGCCAGCTCTCGACGGGACAGAAAAGGAGGGGGGAATGAAAAACTGTTTTTT. Translating gives CASSRRDRKGGGNEKLFF.

As to this clone: Distinct nucleotide sequences in the sample also encode this CDR3. This chain connects TRBV7-2 to TRBJ2-7; D uncertain. Germline assignment: CDR1 SGHTA and CDR2 FQGNSA. CDR3 length: 11 residues. V was pared by 5 bases and J by 5 bases, with 7 bases between. In DNA form, the CDR3 reads TGTGCCAGCAGCCTAGGTGACGAGCAGTACTTC. It codes for CASSLGDEQYF.

CDR3 nucleotides: TGTGCCTGGAGAGGATTAAATGAAGCTTTCTTT. Translated: CAWRGLNEAFF. The rearrangement joins TRBV30 to TRBJ1-1; no clear D. V lost 3 bases and J lost 7, with 9 bases in between. Per the germline V gene, CDR1 is GTSNPN and CDR2 is SVGIG (reference sequence). This CDR3 spans 11 amino acids.

On this clone itself: The junction does not match germline at one end; this may be a read error. This chain connects TRBV6-5 to TRBJ2-7; TRBD1 might be the D (5 bases). Germline V lookup: CDR1 MNHEY, CDR2 SVGAGI. CDR3 length: 10 amino acids. The CDR3: CASRKRQWFF. CDR3 bases: TGTGCCAGCAGAAAACGACAGTGGTTCTTC.

The chain employs TRBV27 and TRBJ2-7, with 8 bases lining up with TRBD1. CDR3 length: 15 residues. Germline trimming cut 2 bases from V and 2 bases from J; bases unmatched to any gene: 5. Germline CDR1 MNHEY, CDR2 SMNVEV (reference sequence). The chain's CDR3 is CASSLLTGATYEQYF. The CDR3 DNA sequence: TGTGCCAGCAGTTTACTGACAGGGGCGACCTACGAGCAGTACTTC.

CDR3 sequence: CASSFGQGATYGYTF. CDR3 bases: TGTGCCAGCAGTTTCGGACAGGGGGCAACCTATGGCTACACCTTC. The chain uses TRBV28 and TRBJ1-2, with 11 bases that match TRBD1. Germline CDR1 is MDHEN and CDR2 is SYDVKM. The V and J ends lost 3 bases and 4 bases, in that order; junction bases with no gene match: 4. This CDR3 is built from 15 residues.

This clone appeared once. This sample also contains other DNA sequences that code for the same CDR3. This chain joins TRBV28 and TRBJ2-7; unclear D gene. Germline V CDR1 and CDR2: MDHEN, SYDVKM. The CDR3 is 12 residues long. With 2 bases removed from V and 4 bases from J, the gap between germline ends came to 6 bases. Here the CDR3 reads CASSLRGYEQYF. DNA of the CDR3: TGTGCCAGCAGTTTACGTGGATACGAGCAGTACTTC.

The chain couples TRBV9 to TRBJ2-3; no clear D. The V gene's germline CDR1 is SGDLS and CDR2 YYNGEE. This CDR3 region has 15 residues. V was clipped by 1 base and J by 0 bases, with 9 bases between them. The DNA of the CDR3 is TGTGCCAGCAGCGTATCTCTCGGTAGCACAGATACGCAGTATTTT. Protein sequence: CASSVSLGSTDTQYF. The entire variable domain, with the rest obtained from reference TRBV9 and TRBJ2-3, is as follows: DSGVTQTPKHLITATGQRVTLRCSPRSGDLSVYWYQQSLDQGLQFLIQYYNGEERAKGNILERFSAQQFPDLHSELNLSSLELGDSALYFCASSVSLGSTDTQYFGPGTRLTVL.

The chain combines TRBV18 with TRBJ2-5, with 10 positions matching TRBD1. The germline V gene has CDR1 KGHSH and CDR2 LQKENI. V dropped 5 bases and J dropped 2; count of bases not matched to a gene: 8. This CDR3 has 16 amino acids. The CDR3 reads CASSSRQGALQETQYF. The CDR3 DNA follows: TGTGCCAGCTCATCCCGACAGGGGGCCCTTCAAGAGACCCAGTACTTC. Filled out from reference TRBV18 and TRBJ2-5, the complete variable domain reads NAGVMQNPRHLVRRRGQEARLRCSPMKGHSHVYWYRQLPEEGLKFMVYLQKENIIDESGMPKERFSAEFPKEGPSILRIQQVVRGDSAAYFCASSSRQGALQETQYFGPGTRLLVL.

The chain couples TRBV6-1 to TRBJ2-7; D gene uncertain. This CDR3 has 13 residues. The V and J ends lost 7 bases and 3 bases respectively, with 13 bases between them. Germline CDR1 and CDR2: MNHNS and SASEGT. The CDR3 sequence: CASNTQRNYEQYF. Written as DNA, the CDR3 is TGTGCCAGCAATACACAGCGCAACTACGAGCAGTACTTC.

This rearrangement joins TRBV2 to TRBJ2-3; possibly TRBD1 for D (6 bases). This CDR3 is built from 15 residues. Germline-derived CDR1 and CDR2 are SNHLY and FYNNEI. V was cut by 2 bases and J by 2 bases, with 11 bases left in between. The CDR3 coding sequence is TGTGCCAGCAGTGAAACAGGGTTGTCCACAGATACGCAGTATTTT. Translating gives CASSETGLSTDTQYF.

V usage is TRBV7-2 and J usage is TRBJ2-1; a weak D match, TRBD1 (5 bases). Germline CDR1 SGHTA, CDR2 FQGNSA. V lost 5 bases and J lost 0, with 14 bases in between. This CDR3 is 16 amino acids long. CDR3 residues: CASSLTANYSYNEQFF. The CDR3 DNA is TGTGCCAGCAGCCTGACAGCCAATTACTCCTACAATGAGCAGTTCTTC.

V gene TRBV11-2 combines with J gene TRBJ2-1, with a weak D call TRBD2 (7 bases). Trimming took off 4 bases at V and 10 bases at J, with 17 bases between the two ends. This CDR3 has 14 residues. Germline assignment: CDR1 SGHAT and CDR2 FQNNGV. The CDR3 DNA is TGTGCCAGCAGCTCAGTCTCGGGGGGCGTGGAGCAGTTCTTC. Its translation is CASSSVSGGVEQFF.

The gene calls are TRBV28 and TRBJ2-5, with 8 bases identical to TRBD2. J lost 5 bases, V lost 6 bases, and 8 bases had no gene match. Germline CDR1 is MDHEN and CDR2 is SYDVKM. The CDR3 is made up of 14 amino acids. CDR3 sequence: CASSQAGAVETQYF. The DNA of the CDR3 is TGTGCCAGCAGCCAAGCGGGAGCGGTGGAGACCCAGTACTTC.

The rearrangement uses TRBV14 and TRBJ2-1; 8 bases align to TRBD2. The germline V gene encodes CDR1 SGHDN and CDR2 FVKESK. V lost 7 bases to trimming and J lost 9 bases; unmatched junction nucleotides: 11. The length of the CDR3 is 14 residues. The CDR3 sequence: CASNAGGTVTEQFF. As DNA, the CDR3 is TGTGCCAGCAACGCGGGGGGAACTGTCACTGAGCAGTTCTTC.

In nucleotides, the CDR3 is TGTGCCAGCTCACTAGAAGCTTTCTTT. As protein: CASSLEAFF. This chain joins TRBV18 and TRBJ1-1, with D uncertain. CDR3 length equals 9 residues. The V and J ends lost 4 bases and 8 bases respectively, with 2 bases between them. CDR1 KGHSH and CDR2 LQKENI come from the germline V gene. The whole variable domain, filled in from reference TRBV18 and TRBJ1-1, reads NAGVMQNPRHLVRRRGQEARLRCSPMKGHSHVYWYRQLPEEGLKFMVYLQKENIIDESGMPKERFSAEFPKEGPSILRIQQVVRGDSAAYFCASSLEAFFGQGTRLTVV.